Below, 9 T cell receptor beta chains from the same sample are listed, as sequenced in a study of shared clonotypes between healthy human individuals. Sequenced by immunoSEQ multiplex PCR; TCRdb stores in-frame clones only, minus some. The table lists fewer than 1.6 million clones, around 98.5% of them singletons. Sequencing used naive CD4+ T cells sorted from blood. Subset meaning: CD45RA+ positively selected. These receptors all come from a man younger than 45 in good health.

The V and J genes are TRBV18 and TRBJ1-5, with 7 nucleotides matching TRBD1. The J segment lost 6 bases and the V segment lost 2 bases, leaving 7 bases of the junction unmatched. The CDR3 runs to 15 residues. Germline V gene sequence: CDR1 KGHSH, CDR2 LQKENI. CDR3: CASSPNRDSGQPQHF. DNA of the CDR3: TGTGCCAGCTCACCAAACCGGGACAGTGGTCAGCCCCAGCATTTT.

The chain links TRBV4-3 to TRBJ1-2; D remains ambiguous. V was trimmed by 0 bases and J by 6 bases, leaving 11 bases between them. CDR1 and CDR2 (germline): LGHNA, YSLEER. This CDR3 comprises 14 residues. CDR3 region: CASSQDLGLHGYTF. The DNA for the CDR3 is TGCGCCAGCAGCCAAGATCTAGGGCTGCATGGCTACACCTTC.

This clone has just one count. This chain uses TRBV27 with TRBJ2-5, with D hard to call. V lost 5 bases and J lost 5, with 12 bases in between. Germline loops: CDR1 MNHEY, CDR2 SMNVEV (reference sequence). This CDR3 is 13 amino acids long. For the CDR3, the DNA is TGTGCCAGCAGTCCCCTAGTATCCGAGACCCAGTACTTC. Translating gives CASSPLVSETQYF.

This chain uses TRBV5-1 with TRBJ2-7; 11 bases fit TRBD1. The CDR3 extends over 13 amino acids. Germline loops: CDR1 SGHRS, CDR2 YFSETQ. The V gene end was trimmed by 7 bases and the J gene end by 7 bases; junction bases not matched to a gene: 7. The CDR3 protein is CASGRDRGWEQYF. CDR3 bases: TGCGCCAGCGGCCGGGACAGGGGGTGGGAGCAGTACTTC.

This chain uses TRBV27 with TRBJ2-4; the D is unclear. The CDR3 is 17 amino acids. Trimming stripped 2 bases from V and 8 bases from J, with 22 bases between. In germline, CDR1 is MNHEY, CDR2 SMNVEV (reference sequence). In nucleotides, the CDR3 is TGTGCCAGCAGTTTAACGGGCTCCCCAATCCCCAGTGACATTCAGTACTTC. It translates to CASSLTGSPIPSDIQYF.

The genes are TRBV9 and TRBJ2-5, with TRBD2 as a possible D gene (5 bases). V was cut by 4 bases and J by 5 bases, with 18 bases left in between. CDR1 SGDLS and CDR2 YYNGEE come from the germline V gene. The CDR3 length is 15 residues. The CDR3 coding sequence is TGTGCCAGCAGCCGCGGACTTGATAGTGAGGAGACCCAGTACTTC. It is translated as CASSRGLDSEETQYF.

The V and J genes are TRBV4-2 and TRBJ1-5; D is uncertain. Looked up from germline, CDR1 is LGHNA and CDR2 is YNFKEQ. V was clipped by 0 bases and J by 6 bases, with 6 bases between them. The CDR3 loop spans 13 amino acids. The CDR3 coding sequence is TGTGCCAGCAGCCAAGATTCTGGTCAGCCCCAGCATTTT. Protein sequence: CASSQDSGQPQHF.

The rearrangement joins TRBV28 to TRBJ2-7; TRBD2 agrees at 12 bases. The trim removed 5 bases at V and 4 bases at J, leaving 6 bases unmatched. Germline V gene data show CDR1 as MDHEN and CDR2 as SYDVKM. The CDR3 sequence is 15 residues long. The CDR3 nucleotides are TGTGCCAGCAGTGAAGCTAGCGGGAGGGGATACGAGCAGTACTTC. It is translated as CASSEASGRGYEQYF.

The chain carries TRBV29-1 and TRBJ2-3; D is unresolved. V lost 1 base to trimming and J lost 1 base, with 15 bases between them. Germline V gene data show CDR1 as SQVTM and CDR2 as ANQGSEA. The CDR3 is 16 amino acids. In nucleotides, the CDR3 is TGCAGCGTTGAAGTGGGCGTGAAACGGGGCACAGATACGCAGTATTTT. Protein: CSVEVGVKRGTDTQYF.